This TCR beta chain emerged from a study of CD8+ T cells in alopecia areata. Overall study results and limits: Higher clonality was seen in lesional scalp than in normal scalp, especially in alopecia totalis/universalis.

Specified treatment: oral pan-JAK inhibitor, 5-10 mg twice daily. From germline, CDR1 is SQVTM and CDR2 ANQGSEA. The CDR3 is 13 residues long. The V end lost 3 bases, the J end lost 7 bases, and 15 bases lay between the germline ends. cDNA serving as the sequencing template came from extracted, reverse transcribed RNA. Sequencing was performed with immunoSEQ multiplex PCR; in TCRdb, only in-frame clones are kept and a portion is missing. The data show 95,000 to 120,000 clones, less than 60% seen once. Note on this clone: Its antigen is not known.

The receptor was isolated from a human donor with alopecia areata. V and J are TRBV29-1 and TRBJ2-5; unclear D gene. Specimen: CD4+ T cells sorted from blood, collected at week 24, from a patient treated with tofacitinib. As DNA, the CDR3 is TGCAGCGTTGACATGTCGTCCGGCGGGACCCAGTACTTC. Amino acid sequence: CSVDMSSGGTQYF.